Listed here are 8 T cell receptor beta chains from one sample, sequenced in a study of response to subunit inactivated influenza vaccine. MiXCR was run by TCRdb on the RT-PCR reads, yielding one entry per CDR3 protein. The table lists about 310,000 distinct CDR3 sequences, about a fifth of them singletons. This material consisted of PBMCs from blood, taken less than 22 months after vaccination. The receptors derive from a man aged 50-75 years who received an inactivated influenza vaccine.

This clonotype has a handful of counts. The chain carries TRBV6-1 and TRBJ2-3; 7 bases fit TRBD2. The CDR3 length is 16 residues. Germline-derived CDR1 and CDR2 are MNHNS and SASEGT. Trimming took 5 bases from V and 3 from J; bases not matched to a gene: 11. CDR3: CASSPRLAGRTDTQYF. As DNA, the CDR3 is TGTGCCAGCAGTCCCCGACTAGCCGGGCGAACAGATACGCAGTATTTT.

This rearrangement joins TRBV6-5 to TRBJ2-1; D is unresolved. V was trimmed by 2 bases and J by 8 bases, leaving 4 bases between them. The CDR3 has 11 amino acids. CDR1 MNHEY and CDR2 SVGAGI come from the germline V gene. The CDR3 region has the DNA TGTGCCAGCAGTTACCTGGATGAGCAGTTCTTC. Protein product: CASSYLDEQFF.

This clonotype appeared a few times. The chain combines TRBV5-1 with TRBJ1-2, with 8 bases fitting TRBD1. The J segment lost 4 bases and the V segment lost 1 base, leaving 6 bases of the junction unmatched. CDR3 length: 15 residues. Germline V gives CDR1 SGHRS, CDR2 YFSETQ. The CDR3 loop reads CASSLQGTGPYGYTF. The CDR3 nucleotides read TGCGCCAGCAGCTTGCAAGGGACAGGACCCTATGGCTACACCTTC.

This clonotype was seen a handful of times. The chain combines TRBV6-2 or TRBV6-3 with TRBJ1-1; tentatively, D is TRBD1 (6 bases). The CDR3 spans 14 residues. Germline V gene data show CDR1 as MNHEY and CDR2 as SVGEGT. Deletions cut 2 bases from V and 0 bases from J, with 7 bases between. The CDR3 DNA sequence: TGTGCCAGCAGTTACGGGGACATGAACACTGAAGCTTTCTTT. Residues: CASSYGDMNTEAFF.

The table lists this clonotype with a few counts. The chain recombines TRBV4-3 with TRBJ1-5; D gene ambiguous. CDR1 is LGHNA and CDR2 is YSLEER in the germline V gene. The CDR3 spans 15 residues. The V end was cut by 0 bases, the J end by 4 bases, with 10 bases between. The CDR3: CASSQEVLRNQPQHF. The DNA for the CDR3 is TGCGCCAGCAGCCAAGAGGTGTTGAGGAATCAGCCCCAGCATTTT.

This clonotype appeared a few times. V usage is TRBV5-6 and J usage is TRBJ2-7; 9 bases map to TRBD2. CDR1 SGHDT and CDR2 YYEEEE come from the germline V gene. J gave up 3 bases and V 4 bases, and 2 bases lay outside the gene matches. The CDR3 sequence is 13 residues long. CDR3 amino acids: CASSPSGIYEQYF. The CDR3 coding sequence is TGTGCCAGCAGCCCTAGCGGGATCTACGAGCAGTACTTC.

The chain links TRBV28 to TRBJ1-2; no reliable D call. There are 15 residues in the CDR3. Germline lookup yields CDR1 MDHEN and CDR2 SYDVKM. V lost 3 bases and J 0 bases, leaving 11 bases between the germline ends. CDR3 protein: CASSFQQRTNYGYTF. DNA of the CDR3: TGTGCCAGCAGTTTTCAGCAGAGAACTAACTATGGCTACACCTTC.

The chain combines TRBV6-2 or TRBV6-3 with TRBJ2-7; the D is unclear. V lost 7 bases and J 5 bases, leaving 21 bases between the germline ends. Germline lookup yields CDR1 MNHEY and CDR2 SVGEGT. The length of the CDR3 is 15 residues. CDR3 in amino acids: CASNFLGPAGDEQYF. The DNA for the CDR3 is TGTGCCAGCAATTTTCTGGGCCCCGCCGGCGACGAGCAGTACTTC.